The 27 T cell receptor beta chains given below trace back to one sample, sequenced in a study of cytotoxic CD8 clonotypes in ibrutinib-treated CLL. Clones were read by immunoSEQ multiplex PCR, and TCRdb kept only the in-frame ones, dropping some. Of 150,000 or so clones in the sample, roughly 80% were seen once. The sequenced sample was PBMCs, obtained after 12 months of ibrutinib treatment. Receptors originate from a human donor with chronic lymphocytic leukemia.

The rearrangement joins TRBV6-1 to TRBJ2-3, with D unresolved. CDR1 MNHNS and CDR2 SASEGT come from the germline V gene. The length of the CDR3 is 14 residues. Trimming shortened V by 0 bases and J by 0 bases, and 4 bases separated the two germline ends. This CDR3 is CASSEAGSTDTQYF. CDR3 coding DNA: TGTGCCAGCAGTGAAGCCGGCAGCACAGATACGCAGTATTTT.

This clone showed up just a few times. The CDR3 loop is CASSLGGSSFIGGELFF. CDR3 DNA sequence: TGTGCCAGCAGCTTAGGAGGGTCTAGCTTCATTGGCGGGGAGCTGTTTTTT. The chain couples TRBV7-2 to TRBJ2-2; tentatively, D is TRBD2 (5 bases). From germline, CDR1 is SGHTA and CDR2 FQGNSA. The germline V and J ends were trimmed by 1 base and 7 bases, with 19 bases remaining between them. CDR3 length: 17 amino acids.

The CDR3 protein is CASSLPGQGSTDTQYF. In nucleotides, the CDR3 is TGTGCCAGCAGTTTACCGGGACAGGGGAGCACAGATACGCAGTATTTT. The rearrangement uses TRBV5-6 and TRBJ2-3, with 10 bases matching TRBD1. Trimming took 5 bases from V and 0 from J; bases not matched to a gene: 6. The germline V gene encodes CDR1 SGHDT and CDR2 YYEEEE. The CDR3 consists of 16 residues.

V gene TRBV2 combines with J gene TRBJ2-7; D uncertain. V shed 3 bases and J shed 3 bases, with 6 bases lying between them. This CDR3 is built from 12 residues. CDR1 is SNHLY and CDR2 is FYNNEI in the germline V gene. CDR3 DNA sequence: TGTGCCAGCAGTGAGGACCGCTACGAGCAGTACTTC. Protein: CASSEDRYEQYF.

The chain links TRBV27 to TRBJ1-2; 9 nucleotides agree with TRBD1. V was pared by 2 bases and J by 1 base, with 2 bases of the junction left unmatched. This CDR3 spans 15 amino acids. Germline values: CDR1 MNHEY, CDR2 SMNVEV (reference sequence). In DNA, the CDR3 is TGTGCCAGCAGTTTAGGGACAGGGATTAACTATGGCTACACCTTC. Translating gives CASSLGTGINYGYTF.

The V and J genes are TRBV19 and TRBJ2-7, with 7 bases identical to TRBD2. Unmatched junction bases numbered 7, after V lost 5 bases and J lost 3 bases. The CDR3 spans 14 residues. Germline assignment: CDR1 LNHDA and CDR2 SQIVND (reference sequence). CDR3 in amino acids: CASSLAGVSYEQYF. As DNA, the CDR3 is TGTGCCAGTAGTTTAGCGGGCGTGAGCTACGAGCAGTACTTC.

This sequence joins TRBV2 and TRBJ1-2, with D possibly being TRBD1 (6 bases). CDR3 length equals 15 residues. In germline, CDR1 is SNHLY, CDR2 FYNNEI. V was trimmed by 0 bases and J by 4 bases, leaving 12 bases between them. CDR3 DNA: TGTGCCAGCAGTGAAGCGGGTACAGGGTCCTATGGCTACACCTTC. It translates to CASSEAGTGSYGYTF.

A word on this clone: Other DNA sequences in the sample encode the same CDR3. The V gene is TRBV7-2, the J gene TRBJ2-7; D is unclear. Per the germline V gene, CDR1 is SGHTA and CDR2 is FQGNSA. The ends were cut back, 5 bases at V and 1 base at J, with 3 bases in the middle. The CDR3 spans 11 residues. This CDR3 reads CASSPSYEQYF. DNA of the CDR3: TGTGCCAGCAGCCCTTCCTACGAGCAGTACTTC.

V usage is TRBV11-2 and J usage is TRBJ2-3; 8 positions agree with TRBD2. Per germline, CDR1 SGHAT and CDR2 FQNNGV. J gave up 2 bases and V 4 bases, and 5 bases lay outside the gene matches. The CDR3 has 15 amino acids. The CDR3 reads CASSSGTRVTDTQYF. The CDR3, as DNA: TGTGCCAGCAGCTCCGGGACTAGAGTCACAGATACGCAGTATTTT.

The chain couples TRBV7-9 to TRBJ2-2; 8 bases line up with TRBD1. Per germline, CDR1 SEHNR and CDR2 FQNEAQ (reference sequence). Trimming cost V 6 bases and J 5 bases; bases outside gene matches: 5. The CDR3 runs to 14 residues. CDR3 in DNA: TGTGCCAGCAGGGCAACAGGGGGGACCGGGGAGCTGTTTTTT. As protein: CASRATGGTGELFF.

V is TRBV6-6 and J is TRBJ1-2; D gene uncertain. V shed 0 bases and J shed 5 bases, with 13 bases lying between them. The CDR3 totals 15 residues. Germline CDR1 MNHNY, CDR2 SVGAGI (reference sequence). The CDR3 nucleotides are TGTGCCAGCAGTTACTCAAGTGCAAGTTCGTATGGCTACACCTTC. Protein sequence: CASSYSSASSYGYTF.

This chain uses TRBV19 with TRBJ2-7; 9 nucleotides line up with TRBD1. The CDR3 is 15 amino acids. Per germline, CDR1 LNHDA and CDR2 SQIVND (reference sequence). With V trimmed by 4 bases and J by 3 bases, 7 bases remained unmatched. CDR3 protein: CASSNLGTGLYEQYF. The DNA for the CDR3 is TGTGCCAGTAGTAACCTAGGGACAGGGCTCTACGAGCAGTACTTC.

The CDR3 nucleotides read TGTGCCAGCAGCTTAGAAGGTCTAGCGGGGGTCACAGATACGCAGTATTTT. It encodes CASSLEGLAGVTDTQYF. The chain has TRBV7-9 and TRBJ2-3; 10 bases map to TRBD2. The length of the CDR3 is 17 residues. V was pared by 1 base and J by 2 bases, with 6 bases of the junction left unmatched. Germline-derived CDR1 and CDR2 are SEHNR and FQNEAQ (reference sequence).

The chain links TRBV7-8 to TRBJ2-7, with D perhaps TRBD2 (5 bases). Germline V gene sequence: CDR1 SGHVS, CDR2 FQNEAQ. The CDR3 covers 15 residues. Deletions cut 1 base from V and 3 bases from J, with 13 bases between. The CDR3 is CASSLDGGRIYEQYF. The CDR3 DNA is TGTGCCAGCAGCTTAGATGGAGGTCGAATCTACGAGCAGTACTTC.

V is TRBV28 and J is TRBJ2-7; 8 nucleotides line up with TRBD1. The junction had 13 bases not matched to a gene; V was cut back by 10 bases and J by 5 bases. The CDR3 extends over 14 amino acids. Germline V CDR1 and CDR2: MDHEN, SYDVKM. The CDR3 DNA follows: TGTGCCACCTCATGGCCACAGGGGGACCACGAGCAGTACTTC. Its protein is CATSWPQGDHEQYF. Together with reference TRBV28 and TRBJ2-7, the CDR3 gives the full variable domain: DVKVTQSSRYLVKRTGEKVFLECVQDMDHENMFWYRQDPGLGLRLIYFSYDVKMKEKGDIPEGYSVSREKKERFSLILESASTNQTSMYLCATSWPQGDHEQYFGPGTRLTVT.

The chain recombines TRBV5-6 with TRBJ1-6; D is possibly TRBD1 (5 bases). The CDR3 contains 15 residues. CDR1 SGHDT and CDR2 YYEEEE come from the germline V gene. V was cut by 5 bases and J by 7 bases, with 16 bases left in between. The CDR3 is CASRLTSRGNSPLHF. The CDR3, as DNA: TGTGCCAGCAGGTTAACGAGCCGGGGGAATTCACCCCTCCACTTT.

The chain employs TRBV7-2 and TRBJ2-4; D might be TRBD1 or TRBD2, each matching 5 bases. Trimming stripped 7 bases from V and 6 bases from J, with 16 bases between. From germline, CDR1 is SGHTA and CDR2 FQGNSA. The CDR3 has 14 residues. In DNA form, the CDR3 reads TGTGCCAGCAACAAGCCATCTGGGGGAAACATTCAGTACTTC. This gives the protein CASNKPSGGNIQYF.

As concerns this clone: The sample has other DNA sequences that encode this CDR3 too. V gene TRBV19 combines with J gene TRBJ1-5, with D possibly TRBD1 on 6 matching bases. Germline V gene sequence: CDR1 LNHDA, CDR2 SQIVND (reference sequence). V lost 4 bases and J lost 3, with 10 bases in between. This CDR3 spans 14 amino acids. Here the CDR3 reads CASSTQGYNQPQHF. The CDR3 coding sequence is TGTGCCAGTAGTACACAGGGATACAATCAGCCCCAGCATTTT.

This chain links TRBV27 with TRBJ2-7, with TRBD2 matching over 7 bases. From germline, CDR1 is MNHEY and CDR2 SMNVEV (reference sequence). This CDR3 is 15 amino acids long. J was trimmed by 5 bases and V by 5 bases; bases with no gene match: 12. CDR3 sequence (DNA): TGTGCCAGCAGTAACCCATGGGGAGGGGACGACGAGCAGTACTTC. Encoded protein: CASSNPWGGDDEQYF.

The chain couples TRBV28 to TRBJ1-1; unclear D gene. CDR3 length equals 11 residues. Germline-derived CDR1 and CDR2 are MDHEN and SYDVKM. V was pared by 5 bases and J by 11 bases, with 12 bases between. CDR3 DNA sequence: TGTGCCAGCAGTCCCTCGCATTGGGCTTTCTTT. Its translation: CASSPSHWAFF. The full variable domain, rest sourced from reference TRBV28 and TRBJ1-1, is DVKVTQSSRYLVKRTGEKVFLECVQDMDHENMFWYRQDPGLGLRLIYFSYDVKMKEKGDIPEGYSVSREKKERFSLILESASTNQTSMYLCASSPSHWAFFGQGTRLTVV.

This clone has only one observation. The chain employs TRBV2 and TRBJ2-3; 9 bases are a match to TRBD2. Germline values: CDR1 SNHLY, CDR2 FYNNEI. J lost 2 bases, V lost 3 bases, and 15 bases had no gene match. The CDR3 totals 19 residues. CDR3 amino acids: CASSELPGVLAGSTDTQYF. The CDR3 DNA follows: TGTGCCAGCAGTGAGTTGCCTGGGGTACTAGCGGGCTCCACAGATACGCAGTATTTT.

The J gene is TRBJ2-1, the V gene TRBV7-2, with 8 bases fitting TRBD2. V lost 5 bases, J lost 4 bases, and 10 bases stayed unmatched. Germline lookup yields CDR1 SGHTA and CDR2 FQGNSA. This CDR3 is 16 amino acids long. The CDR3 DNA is TGTGCCAGCAGCCCCGCCGCGGGAGGCTCTTACAATGAGCAGTTCTTC. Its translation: CASSPAAGGSYNEQFF.

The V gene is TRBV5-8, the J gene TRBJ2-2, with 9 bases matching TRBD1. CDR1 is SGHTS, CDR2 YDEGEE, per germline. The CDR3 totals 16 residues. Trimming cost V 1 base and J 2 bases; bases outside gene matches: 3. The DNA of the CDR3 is TGTGCCAGCAGCTTGTCGGGACAGGGAAACACCGGGGAGCTGTTTTTT. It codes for CASSLSGQGNTGELFF.

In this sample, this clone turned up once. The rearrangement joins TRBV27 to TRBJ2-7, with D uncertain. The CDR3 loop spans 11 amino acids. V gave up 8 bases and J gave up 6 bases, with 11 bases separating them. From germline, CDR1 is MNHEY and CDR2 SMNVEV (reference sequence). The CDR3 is CASGDWGEQYF. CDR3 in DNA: TGTGCCAGCGGTGATTGGGGCGAGCAGTACTTC.

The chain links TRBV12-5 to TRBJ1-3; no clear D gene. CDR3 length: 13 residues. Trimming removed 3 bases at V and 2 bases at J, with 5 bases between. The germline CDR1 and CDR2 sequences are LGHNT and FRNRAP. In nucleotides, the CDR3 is TGTGCTAGTGGTTTAGAACCTGGAAACACCATATATTTT. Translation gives CASGLEPGNTIYF.

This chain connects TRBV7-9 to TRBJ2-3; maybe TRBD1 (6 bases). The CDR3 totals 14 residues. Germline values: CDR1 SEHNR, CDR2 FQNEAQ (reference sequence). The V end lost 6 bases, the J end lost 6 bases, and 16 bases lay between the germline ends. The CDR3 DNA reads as TGTGCCAGCAGGATAGGCACAGGGACGGATACGCAGTATTTT. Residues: CASRIGTGTDTQYF. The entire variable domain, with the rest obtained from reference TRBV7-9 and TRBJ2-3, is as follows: DTGVSQNPRHKITKRGQNVTFRCDPISEHNRLYWYRQTLGQGPEFLTYFQNEAQLEKSRLLSDRFSAERPKGSFSTLEIQRTEQGDSAMYLCASRIGTGTDTQYFGPGTRLTVL.

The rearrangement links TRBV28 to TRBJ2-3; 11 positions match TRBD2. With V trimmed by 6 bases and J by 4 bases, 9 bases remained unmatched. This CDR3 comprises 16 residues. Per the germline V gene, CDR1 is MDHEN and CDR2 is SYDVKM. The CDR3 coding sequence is TGTGCCAGCAGGGATAGTAGCGGGAGGGTCCCAGATACGCAGTATTTT. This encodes CASRDSSGRVPDTQYF.